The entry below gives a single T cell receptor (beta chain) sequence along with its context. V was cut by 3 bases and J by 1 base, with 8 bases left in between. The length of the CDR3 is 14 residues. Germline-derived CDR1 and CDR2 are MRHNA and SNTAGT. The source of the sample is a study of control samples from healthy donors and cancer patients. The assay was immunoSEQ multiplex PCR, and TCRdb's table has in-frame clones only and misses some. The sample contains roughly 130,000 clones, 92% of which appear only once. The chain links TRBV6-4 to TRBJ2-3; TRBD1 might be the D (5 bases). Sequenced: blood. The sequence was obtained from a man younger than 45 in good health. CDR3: CASSEQAGTDTQYF. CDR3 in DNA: TGTGCCAGCAGTGAACAGGCCGGCACAGATACGCAGTATTTT.